The clone carrying this T cell receptor (beta chain) was observed a few times. Its target is unknown. These data originate in a study of blood T cells in healthy people across ages. Study background: Template switching recovered approximately one barcoded beta molecule for every two T cells.

There are 15 residues in the CDR3. Germline lookup yields CDR1 SGHVS and CDR2 FQNEAQ. V lost 1 base, J lost 2 bases, and 8 bases lay in between. Study-wide results and limits: When set beside aged donors, long-lived donors presented more naive CD4+ cells and higher diversity. One million T cells yielded diversity estimates that were considered underestimates. Roughly linear declines in TCR beta diversity per million T cells occurred with age.

A J-beta primer mix and a sample-barcoded 5' primer were used in a second PCR of roughly 6 to 11 cycles. Each CDR3 protein gets one entry after TCRdb re-called the 5' RACE reads with MiXCR. The sample has some 880,000 distinct CDR3 sequences, around 36% seen once; the top ten hold 10% to 15%. Sequencing used blood. V gene TRBV7-8 combines with J gene TRBJ1-4; the D gene is possibly TRBD1 (5 bases). This receptor was taken from a man aged 18 to 29 in good health. The CDR3 loop reads CASSLGAGTNEKLFF. The CDR3 DNA reads as TGTGCCAGCAGCTTAGGTGCAGGGACTAATGAAAAACTGTTTTTT.